Listed below are T cell receptor beta chains from one sample, sequenced in a study of T cells in Graves' hyperthyroidism and ophthalmopathy. Each CDR3 protein gets one entry after TCRdb re-called the multiplex PCR reads with MiXCR. The data hold some 300,000 distinct CDR3 sequences, with more than 10% observed a single time. Sequencing was performed on blood. The receptors were sampled from a woman in her 30s with Graves' hyperthyroidism that later progressed to Graves' ophthalmopathy. Both conserved end residues are part of each CDR3. Each record gives: D gene, J gene, V gene, clone size, CDR3 protein, CDR3 DNA. A D gene is named only where the DNA matches it firmly. Size is stated for part of the rows, as once, few or many counts, or as a class when the clone is expanded.

D: TRBD1
J: TRBJ2-1
V: TRBV24-1
size: many
CDR3: CATSDFGTGVNEQFF
DNA: TGTGCCACCAGTGATTTTGGGACAGGCGTCAATGAGCAGTTCTTC

D: -
J: TRBJ1-4
V: TRBV6-1
size: many
CDR3: CASSLQGYATNEKLFF
DNA: TGTGCCAGCAGTTTACAGGGTTATGCAACTAATGAAAAACTGTTTTTT

D: -
J: TRBJ2-1
V: TRBV6-5
size: few
CDR3: CASSYSSLQGSYNEQFF
DNA: TGTGCCAGCAGTTACTCCTCACTACAGGGAAGTTACAATGAGCAGTTCTTC

D: TRBD2
J: TRBJ2-7
V: TRBV6-1
size: many
CDR3: CASWAFSGRPYEQYF
DNA: TGTGCCAGCTGGGCCTTTAGCGGGAGACCCTACGAGCAGTACTTC

D: -
J: TRBJ2-7
V: TRBV19
size: -
CDR3: CASSIVEGAYEQYF
DNA: TGTGCCAGTAGTATAGTGGAAGGGGCCTACGAGCAGTACTTC

D: TRBD2
J: TRBJ2-7
V: TRBV5-1
size: many
CDR3: CASSLASGSINEQYF
DNA: TGCGCCAGCAGCTTGGCTAGCGGGAGCATCAACGAGCAGTACTTC

D: TRBD2
J: TRBJ2-7
V: TRBV7-2
size: -
CDR3: CASSLEGGRGGTEQYF
DNA: TGTGCCAGCAGCTTAGAAGGCGGGAGAGGCGGGACCGAGCAGTACTTC

D: TRBD1
J: TRBJ1-4
V: TRBV30
size: many
CDR3: CACITGQGLANEKLFF
DNA: TGTGCCTGTATCACGGGACAGGGGCTAGCTAATGAAAAACTGTTTTTT

D: TRBD2
J: TRBJ2-1
V: TRBV3-1
size: many
CDR3: CASSPIQAGGTYNEQFF
DNA: TGTGCCAGCAGCCCGATACAGGCGGGAGGCACCTACAATGAGCAGTTCTTC

D: -
J: TRBJ1-4
V: TRBV5-5
size: -
CDR3: CASSLAVGRELEKLFF
DNA: TGTGCCAGCAGCTTGGCCGTGGGGAGGGAACTTGAAAAACTGTTTTTT

D: -
J: TRBJ2-1
V: TRBV11-2
size: -
CDR3: CASSPFSPGSYNEQFF
DNA: TGTGCCAGCAGCCCCTTCTCTCCAGGCTCCTACAATGAGCAGTTCTTC